Reported below is one T cell receptor (beta chain). The clone's antigen remains unknown. Nothing much larger sits one base from this clone, and base qualities are not available. This record comes from a study of control samples from healthy donors and cancer patients (dated by TCRdb to about 2020). The CDR3 covers 13 residues, taking in both the cysteine and the phenylalanine. The only DNA kept is the CDR3, 39 bases in frame from the first base. Trimming costs V 5 bases and J 3 bases, and their ends lie 9 bases apart. The germline V gene (reference sequence) yields SEHNR for CDR1 and FQNEAQ for CDR2. Library construction relied on the immunoSEQ multiplex PCR assay. Here the immuneACCESS table is served through TCRdb, limited to in-frame sequences with V and J called. Missing clones are a known gap in these copies; in checked studies unresolved V genes cover under half, and the rest lacks a known reason. The sample has 150,000 or so clones on record, about 94% of them singletons. The ten most abundant clones make up around 9.3% of the sample.

This TCR was sampled from a middle-aged woman in good health. This chain is built from TRBV7-9 and TRBJ2-3, with the D gene not clear enough to name. Material: blood. This receptor has the CDR3 CASSRDVTDTQYF. The nucleotide sequence is given as TGTGCCAGCAGCCGCGACGTGACAGATACGCAGTATTTT. The reference TRBV7-9 and TRBJ2-3 proteins fill in what lies around the CDR3, so the full variable domain reads DTGVSQNPRHKITKRGQNVTFRCDPISEHNRLYWYRQTLGQGPEFLTYFQNEAQLEKSRLLSDRFSAERPKGSFSTLEIQRTEQGDSAMYLCASSRDVTDTQYFGPGTRLTVL.